Each of the 6 T cell receptor beta chains below was sequenced from the same sample in a study of cytomegalovirus exposure and HLA in healthy donors. It was with 60 Vbeta and 13 Jbeta primers that the PCR ran. TCRdb's table, derived via immunoSEQ multiplex PCR, lists solely in-frame clones and lacks some. The data show roughly 180,000 clones, approximately 83% seen once. Sequenced material: PBMCs. The receptors derive from a man aged 18 to 29 in good health and CMV-seropositive.

The chain has TRBV7-2 and TRBJ2-2, with D unresolved. This CDR3 comprises 15 residues. CDR1 and CDR2 from the germline V gene are SGHTA and FQGNSA. Trimming removed 1 base at V and 3 bases at J, with 9 bases between. CDR3 in amino acids: CASSLVWQYTGELFF. Written as DNA, the CDR3 is TGTGCCAGCAGCTTAGTTTGGCAGTACACCGGGGAGCTGTTTTTT. Drawing the rest from reference TRBV7-2 and TRBJ2-2, the complete variable domain is GAGVSQSPSNKVTEKGKDVELRCDPISGHTALYWYRQSLGQGLEFLIYFQGNSAPDKSGLPSDRFSAERTGGSVSTLTIQRTQQEDSAVYLCASSLVWQYTGELFFGEGSRLTVL.

This clone has a handful of counts. The chain recombines TRBV19 with TRBJ1-5; 8 bases match TRBD1. V shed 5 bases, J shed 3 bases, and the junction held 6 bases outside the gene matches. The CDR3 sequence is 15 residues long. In germline, CDR1 is LNHDA, CDR2 SQIVND (reference sequence). DNA for the CDR3: TGTGCCAGTAGTCAGACAGGGGCGACCAATCAGCCCCAGCATTTT. Residues: CASSQTGATNQPQHF.

The chain has TRBV5-4 and TRBJ2-5; 7 bases map to TRBD1. Per the germline V gene, CDR1 is SGHNT and CDR2 is YYREEE (reference sequence). Unmatched junction bases numbered 7, after V lost 0 bases and J lost 5 bases. The CDR3 covers 15 residues. In DNA, the CDR3 is TGTGCCAGCAGCTTGGTGTCTAAGACAGGGGAGACCCAGTACTTC. Translation gives CASSLVSKTGETQYF.

The V call is TRBV4-3, the J call TRBJ1-1, with D perhaps TRBD1 (6 bases). CDR1 is LGHNA and CDR2 is YSLEER in the germline V gene. The CDR3 runs 14 residues. Trimming removed 2 bases from V and 2 bases from J, with 9 bases in between. CDR3 amino acids: CASSQMTGNTEAFF. In DNA form, the CDR3 reads TGCGCCAGCAGCCAAATGACAGGTAACACTGAAGCTTTCTTT.

J is TRBJ2-1 and V is TRBV5-8, with 11 bases identical to TRBD1. After removal of 2 bases from V and 3 bases from J, the junction contained 4 bases not matched to a gene. The CDR3 spans 16 residues. Germline CDR1 SGHTS, CDR2 YDEGEE. CDR3: CASSFLGTGGYNEQFF. CDR3 nucleotides: TGTGCCAGCAGCTTTCTAGGGACAGGGGGCTACAATGAGCAGTTCTTC.

The V gene is TRBV7-8, the J gene TRBJ2-3; D is possibly TRBD2 (5 bases). The CDR3 totals 17 residues. Trimming removed 2 bases from V and 0 bases from J, with 15 bases in between. CDR1 is SGHVS, CDR2 FQNEAQ, per germline. CDR3 in DNA: TGTGCCAGCAGCTTATCGGCGCGGGTTACTAGCACAGATACGCAGTATTTT. This gives the protein CASSLSARVTSTDTQYF. The variable domain in full, with the rest retrieved from reference TRBV7-8 and TRBJ2-3, is GAGVSQSPRYKVAKRGQDVALRCDPISGHVSLFWYQQALGQGPEFLTYFQNEAQLDKSGLPSDRFFAERPEGSVSTLKIQRTQQEDSAVYLCASSLSARVTSTDTQYFGPGTRLTVL.